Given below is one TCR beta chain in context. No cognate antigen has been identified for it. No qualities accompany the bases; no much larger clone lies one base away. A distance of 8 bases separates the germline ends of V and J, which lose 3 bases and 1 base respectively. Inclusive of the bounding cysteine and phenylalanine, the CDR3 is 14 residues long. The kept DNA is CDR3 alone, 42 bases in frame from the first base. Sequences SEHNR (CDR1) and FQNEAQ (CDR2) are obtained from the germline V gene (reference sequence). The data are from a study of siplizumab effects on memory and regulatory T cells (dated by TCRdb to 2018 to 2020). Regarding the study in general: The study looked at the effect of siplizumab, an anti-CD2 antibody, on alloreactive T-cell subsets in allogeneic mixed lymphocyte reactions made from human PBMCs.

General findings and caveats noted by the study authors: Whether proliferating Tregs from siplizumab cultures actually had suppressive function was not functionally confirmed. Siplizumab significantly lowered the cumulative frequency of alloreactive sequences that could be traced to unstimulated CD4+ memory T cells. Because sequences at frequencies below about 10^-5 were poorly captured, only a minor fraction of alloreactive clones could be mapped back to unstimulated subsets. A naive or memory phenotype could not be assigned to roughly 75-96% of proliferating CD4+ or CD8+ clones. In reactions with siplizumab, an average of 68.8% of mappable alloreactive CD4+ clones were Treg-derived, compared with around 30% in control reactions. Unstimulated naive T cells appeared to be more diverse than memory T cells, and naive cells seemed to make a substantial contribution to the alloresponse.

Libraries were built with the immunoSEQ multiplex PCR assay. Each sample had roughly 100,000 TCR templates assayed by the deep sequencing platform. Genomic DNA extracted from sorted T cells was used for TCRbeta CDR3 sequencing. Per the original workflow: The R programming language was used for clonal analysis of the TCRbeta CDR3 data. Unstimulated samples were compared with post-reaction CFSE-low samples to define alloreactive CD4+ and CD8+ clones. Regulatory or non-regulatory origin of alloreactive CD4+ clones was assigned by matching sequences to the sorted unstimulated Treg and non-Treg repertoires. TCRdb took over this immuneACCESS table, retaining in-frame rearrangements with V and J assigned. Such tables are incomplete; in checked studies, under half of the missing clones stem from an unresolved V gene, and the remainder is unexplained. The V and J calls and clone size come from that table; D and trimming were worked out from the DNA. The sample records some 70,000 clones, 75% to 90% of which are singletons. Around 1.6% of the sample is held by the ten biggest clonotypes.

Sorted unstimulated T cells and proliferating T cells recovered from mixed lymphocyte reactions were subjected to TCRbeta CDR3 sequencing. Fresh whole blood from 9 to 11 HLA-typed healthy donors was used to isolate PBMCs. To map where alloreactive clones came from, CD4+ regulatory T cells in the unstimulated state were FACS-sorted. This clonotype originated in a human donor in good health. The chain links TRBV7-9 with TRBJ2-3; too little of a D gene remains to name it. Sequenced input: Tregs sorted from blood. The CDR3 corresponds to CASSFGPGTDTQYF. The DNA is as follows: TGTGCCAGCAGCTTTGGTCCGGGCACAGATACGCAGTATTTT.